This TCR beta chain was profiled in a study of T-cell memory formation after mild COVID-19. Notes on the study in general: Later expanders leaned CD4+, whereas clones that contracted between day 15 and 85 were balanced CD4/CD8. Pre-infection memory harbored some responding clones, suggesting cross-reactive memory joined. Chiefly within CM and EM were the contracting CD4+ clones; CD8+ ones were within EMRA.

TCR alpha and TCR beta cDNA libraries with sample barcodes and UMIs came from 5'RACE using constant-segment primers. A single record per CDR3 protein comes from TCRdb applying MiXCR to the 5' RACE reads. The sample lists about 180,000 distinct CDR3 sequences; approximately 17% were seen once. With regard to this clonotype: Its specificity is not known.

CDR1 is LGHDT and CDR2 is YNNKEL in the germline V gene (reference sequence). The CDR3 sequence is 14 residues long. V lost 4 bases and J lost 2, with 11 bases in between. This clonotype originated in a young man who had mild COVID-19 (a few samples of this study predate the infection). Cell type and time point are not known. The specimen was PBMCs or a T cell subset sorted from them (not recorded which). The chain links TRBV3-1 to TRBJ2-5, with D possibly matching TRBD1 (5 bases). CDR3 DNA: TGTGCCAGCAGCCCGCTTGGGGCACAAGAGACCCAGTACTTC. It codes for CASSPLGAQETQYF.